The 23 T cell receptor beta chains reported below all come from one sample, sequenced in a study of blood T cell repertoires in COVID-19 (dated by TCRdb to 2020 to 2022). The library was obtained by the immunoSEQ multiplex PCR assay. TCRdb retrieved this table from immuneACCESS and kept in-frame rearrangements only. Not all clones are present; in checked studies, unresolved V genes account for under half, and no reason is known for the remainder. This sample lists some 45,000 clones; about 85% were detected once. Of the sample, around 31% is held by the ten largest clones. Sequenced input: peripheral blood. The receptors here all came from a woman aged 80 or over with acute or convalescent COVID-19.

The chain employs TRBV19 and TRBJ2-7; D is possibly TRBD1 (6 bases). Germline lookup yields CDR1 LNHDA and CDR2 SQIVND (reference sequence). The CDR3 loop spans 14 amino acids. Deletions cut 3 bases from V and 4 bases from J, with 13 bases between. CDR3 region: CASSMRQVNYEQYF. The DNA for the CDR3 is TGTGCCAGTAGTATGCGACAGGTGAATTACGAGCAGTACTTC.

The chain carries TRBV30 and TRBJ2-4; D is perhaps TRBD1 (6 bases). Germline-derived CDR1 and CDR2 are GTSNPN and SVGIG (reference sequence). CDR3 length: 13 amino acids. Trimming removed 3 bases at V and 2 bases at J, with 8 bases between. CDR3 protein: CAWRGATKNIQYF. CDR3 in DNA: TGTGCCTGGAGGGGGGCGACCAAAAACATTCAGTACTTC. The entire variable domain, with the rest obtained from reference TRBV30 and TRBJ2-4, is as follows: SQTIHQWPATLVQPVGSPLSLECTVEGTSNPNLYWYRQAAGRGLQLLFYSVGIGQISSEVPQNLSASRPQDRQFILSSKKLLLSDSGFYLCAWRGATKNIQYFGAGTRLSVL.

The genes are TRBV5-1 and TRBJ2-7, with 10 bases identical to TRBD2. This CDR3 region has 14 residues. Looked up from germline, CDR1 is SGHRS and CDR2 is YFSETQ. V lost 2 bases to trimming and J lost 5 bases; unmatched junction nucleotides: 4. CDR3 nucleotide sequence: TGCGCCAGCAGCTTCCCTAGCGGGAGTCACGAGCAGTACTTC. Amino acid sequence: CASSFPSGSHEQYF.

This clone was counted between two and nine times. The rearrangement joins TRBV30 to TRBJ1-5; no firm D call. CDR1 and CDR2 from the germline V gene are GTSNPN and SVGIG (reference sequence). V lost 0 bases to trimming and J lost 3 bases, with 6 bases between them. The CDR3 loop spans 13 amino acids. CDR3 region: CAWSVMANQPQHF. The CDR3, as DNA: TGTGCCTGGAGTGTTATGGCCAATCAGCCCCAGCATTTT.

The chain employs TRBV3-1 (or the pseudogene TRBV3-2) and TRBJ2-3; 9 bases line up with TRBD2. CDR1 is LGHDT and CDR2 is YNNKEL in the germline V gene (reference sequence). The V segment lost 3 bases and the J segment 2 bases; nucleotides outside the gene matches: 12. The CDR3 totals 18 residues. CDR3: CASSQDFAGTSTTDTQYF. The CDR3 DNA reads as TGTGCCAGCAGCCAGGACTTCGCCGGGACTAGCACCACAGATACGCAGTATTTT.

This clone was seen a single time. CDR3 loop: CATSRDGRSSNYGYTF. DNA of the CDR3: TGTGCCACCAGCCGTGACGGGAGATCTTCTAACTATGGCTACACCTTC. The V call is TRBV15, the J call TRBJ1-2; D unclear. This CDR3 has 16 amino acids. Germline V CDR1 and CDR2: LNHNV, YYDKDF (reference sequence). V lost 5 bases and J 0 bases, leaving 16 bases between the germline ends.

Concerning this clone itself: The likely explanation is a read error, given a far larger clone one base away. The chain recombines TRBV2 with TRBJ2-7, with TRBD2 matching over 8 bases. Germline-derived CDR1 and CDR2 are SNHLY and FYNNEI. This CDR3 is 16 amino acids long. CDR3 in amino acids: CATSGGERGGSYEQYF. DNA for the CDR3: TGTGCCACCAGTGGGGGGGAACGGGGGGGCTCCTACGAGCAGTACTTC.

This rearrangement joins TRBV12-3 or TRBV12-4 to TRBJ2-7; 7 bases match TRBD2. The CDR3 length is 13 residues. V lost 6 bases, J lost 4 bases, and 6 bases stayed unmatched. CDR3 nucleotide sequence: TGTGCCAGCAGCCGACTAGCAGGTTACGAGCAGTACTTC. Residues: CASSRLAGYEQYF.

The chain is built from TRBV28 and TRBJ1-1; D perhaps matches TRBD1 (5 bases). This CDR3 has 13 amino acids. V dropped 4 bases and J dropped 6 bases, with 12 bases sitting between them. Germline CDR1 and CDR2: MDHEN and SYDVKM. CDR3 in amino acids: CASSSRVVSEAFF. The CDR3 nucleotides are TGTGCCAGCAGTTCCAGGGTAGTCTCTGAAGCTTTCTTT. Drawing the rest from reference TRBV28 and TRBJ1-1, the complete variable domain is DVKVTQSSRYLVKRTGEKVFLECVQDMDHENMFWYRQDPGLGLRLIYFSYDVKMKEKGDIPEGYSVSREKKERFSLILESASTNQTSMYLCASSSRVVSEAFFGQGTRLTVV.

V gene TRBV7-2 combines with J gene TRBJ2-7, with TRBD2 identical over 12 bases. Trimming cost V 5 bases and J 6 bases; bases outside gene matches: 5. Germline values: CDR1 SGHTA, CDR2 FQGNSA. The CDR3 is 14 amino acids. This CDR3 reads CASSPTSGSFEQYF. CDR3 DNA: TGTGCCAGCAGCCCGACTAGCGGGAGTTTCGAGCAGTACTTC.

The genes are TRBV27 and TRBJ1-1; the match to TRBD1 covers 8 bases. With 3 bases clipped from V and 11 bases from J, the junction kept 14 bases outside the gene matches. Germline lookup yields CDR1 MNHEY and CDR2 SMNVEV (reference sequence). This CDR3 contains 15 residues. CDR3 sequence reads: CASSFDPQTGAKAFF. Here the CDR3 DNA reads TGTGCCAGCAGTTTCGACCCCCAGACAGGGGCGAAGGCTTTCTTT.

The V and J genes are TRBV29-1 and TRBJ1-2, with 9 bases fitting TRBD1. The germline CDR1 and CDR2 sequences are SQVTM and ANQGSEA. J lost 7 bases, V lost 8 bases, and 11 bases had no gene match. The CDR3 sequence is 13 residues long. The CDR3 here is CSSLGTGHAGYTF. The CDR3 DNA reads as TGCAGCTCACTAGGGACAGGGCATGCTGGCTACACCTTC.

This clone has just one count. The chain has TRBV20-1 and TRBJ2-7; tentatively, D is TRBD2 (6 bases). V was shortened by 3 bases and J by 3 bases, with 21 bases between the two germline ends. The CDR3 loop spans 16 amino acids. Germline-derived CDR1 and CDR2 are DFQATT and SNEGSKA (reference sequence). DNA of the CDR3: TGCAGTGCTAGTTTTAGCGGTCGGGCGCGAGTCTACGAGCAGTACTTC. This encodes CSASFSGRARVYEQYF.

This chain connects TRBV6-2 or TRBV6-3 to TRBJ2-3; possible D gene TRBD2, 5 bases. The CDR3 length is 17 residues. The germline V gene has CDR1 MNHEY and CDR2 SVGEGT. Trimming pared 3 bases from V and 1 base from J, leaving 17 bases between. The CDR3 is CASSYSSGSQGTDTQYF. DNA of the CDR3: TGTGCCAGCAGTTATAGTTCGGGGAGCCAGGGCACAGATACGCAGTATTTT.

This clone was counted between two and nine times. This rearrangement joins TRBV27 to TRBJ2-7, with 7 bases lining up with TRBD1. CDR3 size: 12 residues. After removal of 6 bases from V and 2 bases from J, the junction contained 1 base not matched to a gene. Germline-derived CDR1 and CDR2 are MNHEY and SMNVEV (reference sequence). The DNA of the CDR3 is TGTGCCAGCAGAACAGGGGCCTACGAGCAGTACTTC. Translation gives CASRTGAYEQYF.

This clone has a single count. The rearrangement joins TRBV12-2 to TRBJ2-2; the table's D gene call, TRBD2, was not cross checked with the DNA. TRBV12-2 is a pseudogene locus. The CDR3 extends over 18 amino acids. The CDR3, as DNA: TGTGCAAGTCGCTTAGAAAGGGTTAGCGGGGTGAACACCGGGGAGCTGTTTTTT. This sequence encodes CASRLERVSGVNTGELFF.

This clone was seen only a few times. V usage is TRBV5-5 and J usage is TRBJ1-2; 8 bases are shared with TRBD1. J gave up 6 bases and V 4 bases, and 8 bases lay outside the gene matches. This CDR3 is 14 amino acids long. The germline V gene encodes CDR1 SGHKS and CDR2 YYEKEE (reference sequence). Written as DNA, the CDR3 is TGTGCCAGCAGCGCCTGGACAGGGTGGGATGGCTACACCTTC. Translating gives CASSAWTGWDGYTF.

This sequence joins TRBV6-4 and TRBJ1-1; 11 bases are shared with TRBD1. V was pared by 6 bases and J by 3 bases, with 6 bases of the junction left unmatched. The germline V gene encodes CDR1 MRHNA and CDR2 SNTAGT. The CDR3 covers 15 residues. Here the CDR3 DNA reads TGTGCCAGCAGACGGGACAGGGGGAGGGACACTGAAGCTTTCTTT. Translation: CASRRDRGRDTEAFF.

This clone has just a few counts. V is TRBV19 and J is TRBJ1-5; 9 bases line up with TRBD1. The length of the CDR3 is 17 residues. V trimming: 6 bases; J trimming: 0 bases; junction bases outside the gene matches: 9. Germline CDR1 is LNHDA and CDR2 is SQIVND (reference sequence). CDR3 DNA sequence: TGTGCCAGTAGAGAGGACAGGGGCGTTCATAGCAATCAGCCCCAGCATTTT. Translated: CASREDRGVHSNQPQHF.

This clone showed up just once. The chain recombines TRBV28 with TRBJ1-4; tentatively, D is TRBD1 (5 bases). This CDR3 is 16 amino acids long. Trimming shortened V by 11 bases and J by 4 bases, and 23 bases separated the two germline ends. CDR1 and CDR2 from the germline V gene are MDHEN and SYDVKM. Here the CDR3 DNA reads TGTGCCGGGCTCCCGGAGTTTACAGGCCGTAATGAAAAACTGTTTTTT. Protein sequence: CAGLPEFTGRNEKLFF.

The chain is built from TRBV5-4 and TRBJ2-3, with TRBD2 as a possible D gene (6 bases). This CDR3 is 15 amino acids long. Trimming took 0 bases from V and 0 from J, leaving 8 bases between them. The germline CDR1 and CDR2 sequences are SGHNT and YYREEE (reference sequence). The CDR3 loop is CASSLGGLSTDTQYF. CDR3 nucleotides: TGTGCCAGCAGCTTGGGGGGACTTAGCACAGATACGCAGTATTTT.

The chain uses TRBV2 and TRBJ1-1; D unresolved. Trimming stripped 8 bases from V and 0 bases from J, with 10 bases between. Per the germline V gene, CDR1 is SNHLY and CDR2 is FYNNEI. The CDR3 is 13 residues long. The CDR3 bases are TGTGCCAGCTTAAAGGAGGTGAACACTGAAGCTTTCTTT. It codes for CASLKEVNTEAFF.

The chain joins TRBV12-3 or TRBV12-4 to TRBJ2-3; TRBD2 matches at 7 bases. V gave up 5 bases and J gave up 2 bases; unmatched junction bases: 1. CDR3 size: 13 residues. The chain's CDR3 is CASSRDYTDTQYF. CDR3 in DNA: TGTGCCAGCAGTAGGGACTACACAGATACGCAGTATTTT.